The 21 T cell receptor beta chains below come from one sample, sequenced in a study of tissue T cells after allogeneic stem cell transplantation. This research-autopsy study prospectively enrolled adult allogeneic hematopoietic cell transplant recipients with steroid-refractory graft-versus-host disease. Here immunoSEQ multiplex PCR was the method, and the copy in TCRdb shows in-frame clones only, minus some. Seen here are around 2,700 clones, about 70% observed once, and the top ten hold approximately 15%. Source: colon tissue, taken at autopsy. The receptor source for this set is a male patient at least 60 years old with steroid-refractory graft-versus-host disease after an allogeneic stem cell transplant. Some T cells may have come from the graft donor.

The chain links TRBV10-3 to TRBJ2-2; D remains ambiguous. V dropped 3 bases and J dropped 6 bases, with 2 bases sitting between them. Germline V gene data show CDR1 as ENHRY and CDR2 as SYGVKD. CDR3 size: 11 residues. This CDR3 is CAISDSGELFF. The CDR3 region has the DNA TGTGCCATCAGTGACTCCGGGGAGCTGTTTTTT.

This clone turned up a few times. This chain connects TRBV25-1 to TRBJ2-3; the match to TRBD2 covers 9 bases. This CDR3 contains 15 residues. J lost 2 bases, V lost 6 bases, and 6 bases had no gene match. Germline V gene data show CDR1 as MGHDK and CDR2 as SYGVNS. CDR3 loop: CASSLAGANTDTQYF. The CDR3 coding sequence is TGTGCCAGCAGCTTAGCGGGGGCGAACACAGATACGCAGTATTTT.

The chain links TRBV28 to TRBJ2-5, with D hard to call. Germline CDR1 is MDHEN and CDR2 is SYDVKM. The CDR3 loop spans 12 amino acids. The V end was cut by 6 bases, the J end by 5 bases, with 10 bases between. CDR3 bases: TGTGCCAGCAGAGTCGGAAGGGAGACCCAGTACTTC. It is translated as CASRVGRETQYF.

This rearrangement joins TRBV3-1 (or the pseudogene TRBV3-2) to TRBJ1-1; the match to TRBD1 covers 9 bases. Trimming at V came to 4 bases and at J to 1 base, leaving 1 base not matched to a gene. Germline lookup yields CDR1 LGHDT and CDR2 YNNKEL (reference sequence). The CDR3 sequence is 14 residues long. The CDR3 sequence: CASSPGQGNTEAFF. The CDR3 DNA reads TGTGCCAGCAGCCCGGGACAGGGGAACACTGAAGCTTTCTTT.

The V and J genes are TRBV27 and TRBJ2-2; D uncertain. This CDR3 has 15 residues. V was shortened by 2 bases and J by 0 bases, with 7 bases between the two germline ends. Germline V gene sequence: CDR1 MNHEY, CDR2 SMNVEV (reference sequence). Here the CDR3 DNA reads TGTGCCAGCAGTTTAGACGACACGAACACCGGGGAGCTGTTTTTT. Translation: CASSLDDTNTGELFF.

This chain joins TRBV5-8 and TRBJ2-7, with D hard to call. Between the trimmed V and J ends, which lost 1 base and 0 bases, there was a span of 5 bases. CDR3 length: 13 residues. CDR1 is SGHTS and CDR2 is YDEGEE in the germline V gene. The CDR3 region is CASSLRSSYEQYF. The CDR3, as DNA: TGTGCCAGCAGCTTGCGTAGCTCCTACGAGCAGTACTTC.

The V call is TRBV5-1, the J call TRBJ2-1; D unresolved. Between the trimmed V and J ends, which lost 3 bases and 0 bases, there was a span of 16 bases. Looked up from germline, CDR1 is SGHRS and CDR2 is YFSETQ. This CDR3 has 17 residues. As DNA, the CDR3 is TGCGCCAGCAGCTCCACCGGTGGCAAGAGCTCCTACAATGAGCAGTTCTTC. Translation gives CASSSTGGKSSYNEQFF.

The gene calls are TRBV9 and TRBJ2-3, with 7 bases matching TRBD1. With V trimmed by 0 bases and J by 5 bases, 12 bases remained unmatched. CDR1 and CDR2 from the germline V gene are SGDLS and YYNGEE. The CDR3 length is 17 residues. The CDR3 region is CASSVEDRVVCKDTQYF. The CDR3 DNA sequence: TGTGCCAGCAGCGTAGAAGACAGGGTAGTTTGTAAAGATACGCAGTATTTT.

This chain joins TRBV10-2 and TRBJ2-3; TRBD2 agrees at 8 bases. Trimming removed 6 bases from V and 3 bases from J; junction bases left unmatched: 2. Germline CDR1 and CDR2: WSHSY and SAAADI. The CDR3 contains 13 residues. The CDR3 loop is CASRGTRTDTQYF. CDR3 sequence (DNA): TGCGCCAGCAGGGGGACTAGAACAGATACGCAGTATTTT.

V gene TRBV15 combines with J gene TRBJ1-1; TRBD1 might be the D (6 bases). V lost 0 bases to trimming and J lost 3 bases, with 8 bases between them. Germline V CDR1 and CDR2: LNHNV, YYDKDF (reference sequence). The CDR3 runs to 14 residues. The CDR3 nucleotides are TGTGCCACCAGCAGAGAGGCAGGGGACACTGAAGCTTTCTTT. Its translation: CATSREAGDTEAFF.

This clone was seen more than once but under ten times. The gene calls are TRBV19 and TRBJ2-3; D unresolved. Looked up from germline, CDR1 is LNHDA and CDR2 is SQIVND (reference sequence). The CDR3 loop spans 16 amino acids. The ends were cut back, 5 bases at V and 4 bases at J, with 19 bases in the middle. Here the CDR3 reads CASSGDYSAGSDTQYF. The CDR3 DNA follows: TGTGCCAGTAGTGGGGATTATTCGGCCGGTTCAGATACGCAGTATTTT.

This sequence joins TRBV9 and TRBJ1-1, with D possibly being TRBD1 (6 bases). V lost 4 bases to trimming and J lost 7 bases, with 17 bases between them. This CDR3 contains 14 residues. Germline CDR1 reads SGDLS; CDR2 reads YYNGEE. The CDR3 DNA reads as TGTGCCAGCAGCCCTCACCCGGACAGATATGAAGCTTTCTTT. Its protein product is CASSPHPDRYEAFF.

V and J are TRBV6-6 and TRBJ2-2; 8 bases agree with TRBD2. With V trimmed by 4 bases and J by 6 bases, 4 bases remained unmatched. This CDR3 has 14 residues. CDR1 and CDR2 (germline): MNHNY, SVGAGI (reference sequence). The CDR3 DNA follows: TGTGCCAGCAGTTCGGGGGGGCCCTCCGGGGAGCTGTTTTTT. Translation: CASSSGGPSGELFF.

The chain combines TRBV7-9 with TRBJ1-4; possible D gene TRBD1, 5 bases. The CDR3 covers 16 residues. V was pared by 5 bases and J by 1 base, with 14 bases between. In germline, CDR1 is SEHNR, CDR2 FQNEAQ (reference sequence). The CDR3 nucleotides read TGTGCCAGCAGCCCCCGGGGCGGGAGAACTAATGAAAAACTGTTTTTT. Its protein product is CASSPRGGRTNEKLFF.

This clone came up a few times. The same CDR3 is also encoded by other DNA sequences in this sample. The chain is built from TRBV5-1 and TRBJ2-5; perhaps TRBD2 as D (5 bases). From germline, CDR1 is SGHRS and CDR2 YFSETQ. Trimming took 0 bases from V and 1 from J, leaving 7 bases between them. The CDR3 has 14 residues. The CDR3: CASSLVDSQETQYF. The CDR3 coding sequence is TGCGCCAGCAGCTTGGTGGACTCCCAAGAGACCCAGTACTTC. The full variable domain, completed using reference TRBV5-1 and TRBJ2-5, is KAGVTQTPRYLIKTRGQQVTLSCSPISGHRSVSWYQQTPGQGLQFLFEYFSETQRNKGNFPGRFSGRQFSNSRSEMNVSTLELGDSALYLCASSLVDSQETQYFGPGTRLLVL.

The chain has TRBV27 and TRBJ1-6; tentative D call: TRBD1 (5 bases). In germline, CDR1 is MNHEY, CDR2 SMNVEV (reference sequence). The V gene lost 2 bases and the J gene lost 8 bases, with 13 bases spanning the gap. This CDR3 is 15 amino acids long. CDR3 amino acids: CASSLLPGQDSPLHF. CDR3 in DNA: TGTGCCAGCAGTTTACTCCCAGGGCAGGATTCACCCCTCCACTTT.

The chain links TRBV5-1 to TRBJ2-7, with D perhaps matching TRBD1 (6 bases). Germline V gene data show CDR1 as SGHRS and CDR2 as YFSETQ. CDR3 length equals 15 residues. V lost 3 bases to trimming and J lost 1 base, with 14 bases between them. CDR3 sequence: CASSSESGQSYEQYF. CDR3 nucleotides: TGCGCCAGCAGCTCGGAGAGCGGACAGTCCTACGAGCAGTACTTC. Filled out from reference TRBV5-1 and TRBJ2-7, the complete variable domain reads KAGVTQTPRYLIKTRGQQVTLSCSPISGHRSVSWYQQTPGQGLQFLFEYFSETQRNKGNFPGRFSGRQFSNSRSEMNVSTLELGDSALYLCASSSESGQSYEQYFGPGTRLTVT.

The V call is TRBV5-1, the J call TRBJ2-7; D might be TRBD1 (5 bases). V lost 7 bases and J 5 bases, leaving 13 bases between the germline ends. CDR1 is SGHRS, CDR2 YFSETQ, per germline. This CDR3 is built from 12 residues. CDR3 nucleotide sequence: TGCGCCAGCGCAGGGTGGTTCAACGAGCAGTACTTC. Protein: CASAGWFNEQYF.

The chain uses TRBV6-5 and TRBJ1-1; TRBD1 is a possible D gene (5 bases). The ends were cut back, 5 bases at V and 1 base at J, with 11 bases in the middle. This CDR3 region has 14 residues. In germline, CDR1 is MNHEY, CDR2 SVGAGI. The CDR3 here is CASSNPTANTEAFF. As DNA, the CDR3 is TGTGCCAGCAGTAACCCGACAGCGAACACTGAAGCTTTCTTT.

The chain uses TRBV28 and TRBJ2-1, with D maybe TRBD1 (5 bases). V dropped 3 bases and J dropped 4 bases, with 16 bases sitting between them. Germline V gene sequence: CDR1 MDHEN, CDR2 SYDVKM. The CDR3 consists of 16 residues. The CDR3 DNA follows: TGTGCCAGCAGTTTTCACAGGAATACGTTATACAATGAGCAGTTCTTC. Translation: CASSFHRNTLYNEQFF.

The chain uses TRBV24-1 and TRBJ1-4; D perhaps matches TRBD1 (6 bases). Germline V gene lookup returns CDR1 KGHDR and CDR2 SFDVKD. V was cut by 4 bases and J by 10 bases, with 24 bases left in between. The CDR3 covers 17 residues. The CDR3 DNA is TGTGCCACCAGTGACCACGGAGGGGGGTTCGGGTTTGGAAAACTGTTTTTT. Encoded protein: CATSDHGGGFGFGKLFF.